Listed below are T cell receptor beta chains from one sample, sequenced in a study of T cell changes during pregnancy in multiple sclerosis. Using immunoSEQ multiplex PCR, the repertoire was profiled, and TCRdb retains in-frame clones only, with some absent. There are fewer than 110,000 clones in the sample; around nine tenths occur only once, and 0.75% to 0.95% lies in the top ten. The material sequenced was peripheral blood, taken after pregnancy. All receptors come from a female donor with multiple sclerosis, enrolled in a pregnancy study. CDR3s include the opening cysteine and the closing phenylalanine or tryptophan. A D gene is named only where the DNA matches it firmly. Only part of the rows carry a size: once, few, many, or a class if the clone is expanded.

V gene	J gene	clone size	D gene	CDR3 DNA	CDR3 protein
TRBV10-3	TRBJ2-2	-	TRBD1	TGTGCCATCGGGGGGACAGGGGAAGCCGGGGAGCTGTTTTTT	CAIGGTGEAGELFF
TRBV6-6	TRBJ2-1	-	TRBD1	TGTGCCAGCAGTCCGACAGGGAGCTCCTACAATGAGCAGTTCTTC	CASSPTGSSYNEQFF
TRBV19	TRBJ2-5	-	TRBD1	TGTGCCAGTAGTATTCGCGGGACAGGGGGACTTTTTGAGACCCAGTACTTC	CASSIRGTGGLFETQYF
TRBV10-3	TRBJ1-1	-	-	TGTGCCATCAGTGAAGGGCAGGGAGGGATCACTGAAGCTTTCTTT	CAISEGQGGITEAFF
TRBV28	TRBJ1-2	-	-	TGTGCCAGCAGTTGGACAGCCCAGTATGGCTACACCTTC	CASSWTAQYGYTF
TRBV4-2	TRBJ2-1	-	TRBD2	TGTGCCAGCAGCCAAGCGACTAGCGGGGGCTCCTACAATGAGCAGTTCTTC	CASSQATSGGSYNEQFF
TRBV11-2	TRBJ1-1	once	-	TGTGCCAGCAGATTAGGGGGGCGCACTGAAGCTTTCTTT	CASRLGGRTEAFF
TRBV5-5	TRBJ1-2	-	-	TGTGCCAGCATACGGACACCCCATCCATCCTATGGCTACACCTTC	CASIRTPHPSYGYTF
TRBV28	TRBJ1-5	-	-	TGTGCCAGCAGGGCGGGCCCGGGGGTATATCAGCCCCAGCATTTT	CASRAGPGVYQPQHF
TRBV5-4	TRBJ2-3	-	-	TGTGCCAGCAGCTTGTATGCTAGGACAGATACGCAGTATTTT	CASSLYARTDTQYF
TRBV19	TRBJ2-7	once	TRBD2	TGTGCCAGTAGTATACGAAGCGGGAGGGCCTCCTTCCAAGAGCAGTACTTC	CASSIRSGRASFQEQYF
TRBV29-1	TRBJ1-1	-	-	TGCAGCGTACTAGGGGGGGTTGAAGCTTTCTTT	CSVLGGVEAFF
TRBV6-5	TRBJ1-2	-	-	TGTGCCAGCAGTGCCCAGGGTGGCAGCTATGGCTACACCTTC	CASSAQGGSYGYTF
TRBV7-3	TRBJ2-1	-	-	TGTGCCAGCAGTACGGCGGGGAACAATGAGCAGTTCTTC	CASSTAGNNEQFF
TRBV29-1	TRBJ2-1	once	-	TGCAGCGTTGACGGTCGGGAGAGATCACGAAACTACAATGAGCAGTTCTTC	CSVDGRERSRNYNEQFF
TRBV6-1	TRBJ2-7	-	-	TGTGCCAGCAGTGAAAGTTACGGGGTCCCCTACGAGCAGTACTTC	CASSESYGVPYEQYF
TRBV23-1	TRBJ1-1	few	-	TGCGCCAGCAGTCCACCGGGACAGAACACTGAAGCTTTCTTT	CASSPPGQNTEAFF
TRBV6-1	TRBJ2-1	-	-	TGTGCCAGCAGGGCCCCTAGGCGCAATGAGCAGTTCTTC	CASRAPRRNEQFF
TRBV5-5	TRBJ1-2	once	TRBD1	TGTGCCAGCATCCTGGGACAGTGGGACAGAGACTATGGCTACACCTTC	CASILGQWDRDYGYTF
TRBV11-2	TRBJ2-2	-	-	TGTGCCAGCATCCCCCCTCCCGGACAGCAGGGCACCGGGGAGCTGTTTTTT	CASIPPPGQQGTGELFF
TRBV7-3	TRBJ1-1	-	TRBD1	TGTGCCAGCAGCCAAAACCCAGGGGGCGCAACTGAAGCTTTCTTT	CASSQNPGGATEAFF
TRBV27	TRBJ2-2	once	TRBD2	TGTGCCAGCAGTTTATCGGCGGGAGAGCTCACCGGGGAGCTGTTTTTT	CASSLSAGELTGELFF
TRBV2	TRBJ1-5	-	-	TGTGCCAGCAGTACAGGGAATCAGCCCCAGCATTTT	CASSTGNQPQHF
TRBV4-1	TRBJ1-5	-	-	TGCGCCAGCAGCCAAGTGGCAGGACCCCAGCATTTT	CASSQVAGPQHF
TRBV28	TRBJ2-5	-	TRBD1	TGTGCCAGCAGGGGACAGGGCCTGGGACAAGAGACCCAGTACTTC	CASRGQGLGQETQYF
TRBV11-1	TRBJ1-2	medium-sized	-	TGTGCCAGCAGCTCCCAGCAGGGATCTAACTATGGCTACACCTTC	CASSSQQGSNYGYTF
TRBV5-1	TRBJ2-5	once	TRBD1	TGCGCCAGCAGCTGGACAGGGGGAGAGAAAGAGACCCAGTACTTC	CASSWTGGEKETQYF
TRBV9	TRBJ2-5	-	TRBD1	TGTGCCAGCAGCCCTCCGGGACAGCCTCCGGGAGAGACCCAGTACTTC	CASSPPGQPPGETQYF
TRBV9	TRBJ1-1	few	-	TGTGCCAGCAGCGAGGGGTTGAACACTGAAGCTTTCTTT	CASSEGLNTEAFF
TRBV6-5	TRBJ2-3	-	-	TGTGCCAGCAGCGACAGGGAGGTTTTACATACGCAGTATTTT	CASSDREVLHTQYF